This T cell receptor (beta chain) was observed in a study of CD8+ T cells in alopecia areata. Study at large: Percent affected scalp area, the SALT score, rated treated patients' severity.

The sequencing template was cDNA reverse transcribed from extracted RNA. Clones were read by immunoSEQ multiplex PCR, and TCRdb kept only the in-frame ones, dropping some. Of approximately 210,000 clones in the sample, about three fifths were seen once. Treatment indicated: oral pan-JAK inhibitor, 5-10 mg twice daily. Individuals with alopecia areata gave both lesional scalp punch biopsies and peripheral blood for collection. Researchers picked out CD4+ and CD8+ T cells from PBMCs by sorting. There are 19 residues in the CDR3. J gave up 5 bases and V 1 base, and 13 bases lay outside the gene matches. Germline V gene data show CDR1 as SGHTA and CDR2 as FQGNSA.

The chain uses TRBV7-2 and TRBJ2-5, with 13 bases lining up with TRBD2. The sample was CD4+ T cells sorted from blood, taken at week 4, from a patient treated with tofacitinib. The receptor was isolated from a human donor with alopecia areata. CDR3 sequence: CASSLVRTSGGRRMETQYF. Written as DNA, the CDR3 is TGTGCCAGCAGCTTAGTGAGGACTAGCGGGGGCCGCCGGATGGAGACCCAGTACTTC.